This TCR beta chain was recorded in a study of graft-versus-host responses after intestinal transplantation. Study-wide background: The study gave all recipients anti-thymocyte globulin induction, then tacrolimus and steroids for two to three years.

Clones were sequenced by immunoSEQ multiplex PCR, and TCRdb holds only the in-frame ones, with some missing. The sample carries around 120,000 clones, roughly 96% recorded once. Comments on this clone: Its antigen remains unidentified.

General observations from the study: Graft-donor T cell macrochimerism coincided with high graft-versus-host to host-versus-graft clonal ratios in allografts.

This CDR3 comprises 15 residues. Looked up from germline, CDR1 is KGHSH and CDR2 is LQKENI. The TCR originated in a human donor who received an intestinal transplant. V usage is TRBV18 and J usage is TRBJ2-5; D may be TRBD2 (6 bases). The J call may be wrong; the DNA end is better matched by TRBJ2-7. Material: unstimulated CD8+ T cells sorted from spleen or lymph node cells, obtained before intestinal transplant. CDR3 coding DNA: TGTGCCAGCTCACCTCCGGGACTCGAAACCTACGAGCAGTACTTC. Encoded protein: CASSPPGLETYEQYF.